Below, 10 T cell receptor beta chains from the same sample are listed, as sequenced in a study of patients and donors after allogeneic stem cell transplantation. Via MiXCR, TCRdb re-called the RT-PCR reads, giving one row per CDR3 protein. This sample has roughly 40,000 distinct CDR3 sequences, with 25% to 40% found just once. Sample: blood, either unsorted or a sorted T cell fraction (not recorded which). The receptors shown here come from a human donor who was either an allogeneic HSCT recipient or a stem cell or donor lymphocyte infusion donor (not recorded which). It is not recorded whose cells these are; they may come from a transplant donor.

V usage is TRBV7-9 and J usage is TRBJ1-2; D is unclear. The V and J ends lost 4 bases and 5 bases respectively, with 11 bases between them. Germline V lookup: CDR1 SEHNR, CDR2 FQNEAQ (reference sequence). This CDR3 has 13 residues. The CDR3 protein is CASSSGPGYGYTF. For the CDR3, the DNA is TGTGCCAGCAGCTCCGGGCCAGGTTATGGCTACACCTTC.

Many counts were recorded for this clonotype. J is TRBJ1-1 and V is TRBV10-2; D remains ambiguous. The CDR3 runs 13 residues. CDR1 and CDR2 from the germline V gene are WSHSY and SAAADI. V was pared by 2 bases and J by 7 bases, with 11 bases between. CDR3 nucleotides: TGCGCCAGCAGTGAGCTCGTAATGGGTGAAGCTTTCTTT. As protein: CASSELVMGEAFF.

The chain has TRBV29-1 and TRBJ1-2; maybe TRBD1 (5 bases). The CDR3 is 13 residues long. Per germline, CDR1 SQVTM and CDR2 ANQGSEA. The V gene lost 1 base and the J gene lost 6 bases, with 12 bases spanning the gap. In nucleotides, the CDR3 is TGCAGCGTTGAAGTCGGCGGGGGGAATGGCTACACCTTC. Its translation: CSVEVGGGNGYTF.

This clonotype has more than one count but fewer than ten. The V gene is TRBV4-2, the J gene TRBJ1-2; maybe TRBD1 (6 bases). This CDR3 comprises 17 residues. Germline V gene lookup returns CDR1 LGHNA and CDR2 YNFKEQ. Trimming pared 3 bases from V and 5 bases from J, leaving 22 bases between. CDR3 region: CASSHVIGTSRGYGYTF. The CDR3 bases are TGTGCCAGCAGCCATGTCATCGGGACATCGAGAGGGTATGGCTACACCTTC.

V gene TRBV7-2 combines with J gene TRBJ2-3; either TRBD1 or TRBD2 may fit D (5 bases each). The ends were cut back, 5 bases at V and 1 base at J, with 13 bases in the middle. The CDR3 has 15 amino acids. Germline CDR1 SGHTA, CDR2 FQGNSA. The DNA for the CDR3 is TGTGCCAGCAGCCGTTTCAGGGACGGCACAGATACGCAGTATTTT. The encoded protein is CASSRFRDGTDTQYF.

This clonotype was seen only a few times. V and J are TRBV7-8 and TRBJ2-1; TRBD2 matches 9 bases. The CDR3 loop spans 15 amino acids. V was clipped by 1 base and J by 5 bases; unmatched bases: 3. CDR1 and CDR2 (germline): SGHVS, FQNEAQ. CDR3 residues: CASSLVLAGNNEQFF. The CDR3 nucleotides read TGTGCCAGCAGCTTAGTGCTAGCGGGAAACAATGAGCAGTTCTTC.

The chain has TRBV9 and TRBJ1-1; D ambiguous. This CDR3 is built from 14 residues. Trimming took off 5 bases at V and 4 bases at J, with 15 bases between the two ends. CDR1 SGDLS and CDR2 YYNGEE come from the germline V gene. The CDR3 region is CASRRLTGRTEAFF. CDR3 bases: TGTGCCAGCAGACGTCTGACCGGCCGCACTGAAGCTTTCTTT.

J is TRBJ2-4 and V is TRBV4-3; 7 bases fit TRBD2. V shed 0 bases and J 8 bases; nucleotides not matched to a gene: 4. The CDR3 spans 14 residues. Germline V gene lookup returns CDR1 LGHNA and CDR2 YSLEER. CDR3 coding DNA: TGCGCCAGCAGCCAAGATTGGGGGAGGGACATTCAGTACTTC. Amino acids: CASSQDWGRDIQYF.

Here the CDR3 reads CASSILQGPWPPLHF. The CDR3 region has the DNA TGTGCCAGCAGCATCCTACAGGGCCCCTGGCCACCCCTCCACTTT. The V and J genes are TRBV11-2 and TRBJ1-6; weak D call: TRBD1 (6 bases). V was pared by 5 bases and J by 11 bases, with 19 bases between. Germline loops: CDR1 SGHAT, CDR2 FQNNGV. This CDR3 is 15 amino acids long.

V gene TRBV4-1 combines with J gene TRBJ2-3; D is perhaps TRBD1 (6 bases). The V gene lost 5 bases and the J gene lost 2 bases, with 8 bases spanning the gap. The CDR3 covers 13 residues. Looked up from germline, CDR1 is MGHRA and CDR2 is YSYEKL. CDR3 loop: CASSNRATDTQYF. Here the CDR3 DNA reads TGCGCCAGCAGCAACAGGGCCACAGATACGCAGTATTTT.